The sequence of this TCR beta chain was determined in a study of cytomegalovirus exposure and HLA in healthy donors. Points from the study as a whole: Cytomegalovirus-associated TCR beta chains were listed, numbering approximately 150.

Of note for this clone: The antigen remains unidentified.

The V gene's germline CDR1 is LGHNA and CDR2 YNFKEQ. The CDR3 is 14 residues long. Trimming removed 0 bases from V and 6 bases from J, with 11 bases in between. PCR primers comprised 60 Vbeta and 13 Jbeta primers. TCRdb's table, derived via immunoSEQ multiplex PCR, lists solely in-frame clones and lacks some. The sample contains about 140,000 clones, around 73% of which appear only once. Sequencing used PBMCs. The source of this sequence is a woman in her forties in good health and CMV-seronegative. This sequence joins TRBV4-2 and TRBJ1-2, with D perhaps matching TRBD1 (5 bases). This chain's CDR3 is CASSQDLGGDGYTF. CDR3 DNA: TGTGCCAGCAGCCAAGATCTGGGAGGGGATGGCTACACCTTC.